The clone carrying this T cell receptor (beta chain) came up a few times. Its antigen remains unidentified. This specimen comes from a study of blood T cells in healthy people across ages. Regarding the study as a whole: PBMCs were not sorted, which prevented a conclusive comparison of naive versus antigen-experienced cells. Donor CMV status, an unknown factor, possibly confounded changes in expanded clonotypes.

Through a sample-barcoded 5' primer and a J-beta primer mix, a second PCR was run for roughly 7 to 12 cycles. Using its own MiXCR run on the 5' RACE reads, TCRdb lists one record per CDR3 protein. The profile covers roughly 500,000 distinct CDR3 sequences, with approximately 25% appearing a single time and 18% taken by the ten largest. V shed 2 bases and J shed 7 bases, with 11 bases lying between them. The CDR3 loop spans 13 amino acids. The material sequenced was blood. The chain recombines TRBV12-3 or TRBV12-4 with TRBJ1-2, with D tentatively TRBD1 (6 bases). This TCR derives from a woman aged 70-85 years in good health. Written as DNA, the CDR3 is TGTGCCAGCAGTTTACGGACAGCTGCTGGCTACACCTTC. Its protein product is CASSLRTAAGYTF.